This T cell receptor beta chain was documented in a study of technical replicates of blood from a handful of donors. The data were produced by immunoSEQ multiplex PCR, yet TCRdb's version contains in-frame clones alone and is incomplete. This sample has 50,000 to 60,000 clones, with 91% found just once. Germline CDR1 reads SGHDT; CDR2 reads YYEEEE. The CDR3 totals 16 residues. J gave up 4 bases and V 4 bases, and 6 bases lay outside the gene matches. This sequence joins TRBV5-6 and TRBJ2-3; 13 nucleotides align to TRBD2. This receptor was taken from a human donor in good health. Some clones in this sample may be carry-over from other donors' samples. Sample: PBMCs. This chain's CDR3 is CASSPTSGGAADTQYF. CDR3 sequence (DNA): TGTGCCAGCAGCCCAACTAGCGGGGGGGCGGCAGATACGCAGTATTTT.